One T cell receptor (beta chain) is described in this entry. What it binds is unknown. The iRepertoire nested amplicon-rescue multiplex PCR amplified TCR alpha and beta CDR3s from RNA. Input was roughly 85-450 ng of tissue mRNA or PBMC total RNA. TCRdb fed the multiplex PCR reads into MiXCR, producing one record per CDR3 protein. The sample holds fewer than 200,000 distinct CDR3 sequences, about 47% seen once. These data originate in a study of glioma-infiltrating T cells. Study findings and constraints: Very few CDR3 sequences were shared between tissue and blood. Non-neoplastic patients had below-expected tissue-blood divergence, while all gliomas exceeded expectation.

The CDR3 covers 11 residues. CDR1 and CDR2 (germline): MNHNS, SASEGT. The V and J ends lost 6 bases and 6 bases respectively, with 9 bases between them. The chain joins TRBV6-1 to TRBJ2-7; D is undetermined. The sample was glioma tissue, nonneoplastic brain tissue, or PBMCs (not recorded which). The sequence derives from a human donor with low-grade glioma or glioblastoma, undergoing nonglioma brain surgery, or in good health (not recorded which). The CDR3 sequence: CASSPGGEQYF. CDR3 bases: TGTGCCAGCAGCCCCGGCGGCGAGCAGTACTTC.